This TCR beta chain was captured in a study of shared clonotypes between healthy human individuals. Overall study results and limits: Clonotypes that were shared across a handful of donors made up around 5% of naive CD4 clonotypes. Rarefaction demonstrated incomplete sorted-subset sequencing despite large depth.

Produced via immunoSEQ multiplex PCR; TCRdb's table is partial and in-frame only. The sample has just under 350,000 clones; about 73% are singletons. As regards this clone: No antigen is known for it.

The J segment lost 2 bases and the V segment lost 7 bases, leaving 6 bases of the junction unmatched. Germline V gives CDR1 MDHEN, CDR2 SYDVKM. The CDR3 is 14 residues long. All of the donors resided in Nashville, Tennessee, and each was a Caucasian adult. The sample taken for sequencing was memory CD4+ T cells sorted from blood. Noted subset: CD45RA-negative fraction. This sequence was found in a man aged 30 to 45 in good health. J is TRBJ2-7 and V is TRBV28; 9 nucleotides agree with TRBD1. This CDR3 reads CASTEGDRAYEQYF. As DNA, the CDR3 is TGTGCCAGCACCGAAGGGGACAGGGCCTACGAGCAGTACTTC.